In its sample, the clone carrying this T cell receptor (beta chain) was seen once. Sequenced by immunoSEQ multiplex PCR; TCRdb stores in-frame clones only, minus some. Found here are around 2.3 million clones, about 94% of them singletons; the top ten hold around 0.13%. The data derive from a study of shared clonotypes between healthy human individuals. CDR3 length: 13 amino acids. The ends were cut back, 6 bases at V and 6 bases at J, with 14 bases in the middle. The germline CDR1 and CDR2 sequences are MNHNY and SVGAGI (reference sequence). The chain joins TRBV6-6 to TRBJ1-2, with D hard to call. Sample: naive CD4+ T cells sorted from blood. Documented subset: CD45RA+ positively selected. The receptor's source is a man in his late teens or twenties in good health. The CDR3 bases are TGTGCCAGCAGCTATCCTTCACGGGATGGCTACACCTTC. This codes for CASSYPSRDGYTF.